The 17 T cell receptor beta chains below all came from one sample that was sequenced in a study of T-cell memory formation after mild COVID-19. From the 5' RACE reads, TCRdb called clonotypes with MiXCR, one entry per CDR3 protein. In the table there are under 600,000 distinct CDR3 sequences, about 20% of which are singletons. The source material was PBMCs or a T cell subset sorted from them (not recorded which). These receptor sequences come from an adult woman who had mild COVID-19 (a few samples of this study predate the infection). Cell type and time point are not known.

This rearrangement joins TRBV5-1 to TRBJ1-2, with D unclear. Between the trimmed V and J ends, which lost 0 bases and 6 bases, there was a span of 12 bases. The CDR3 covers 14 residues. CDR1 and CDR2 from the germline V gene are SGHRS and YFSETQ. CDR3 nucleotide sequence: TGCGCCAGCAGCTTGGACCCTGGACGGAATGGCTACACCTTC. It yields the protein CASSLDPGRNGYTF.

This clonotype was observed many times. The genes are TRBV3-1 and TRBJ2-3; tentatively, D is TRBD2 (5 bases). CDR1 is LGHDT and CDR2 is YNNKEL in the germline V gene (reference sequence). Trimming removed 2 bases from V and 0 bases from J, with 12 bases in between. There are 16 residues in the CDR3. CDR3 protein: CASSQRGGPSTDTQYF. CDR3 bases: TGTGCCAGCAGCCAAAGAGGAGGTCCTAGCACAGATACGCAGTATTTT.

The CDR3 DNA reads TGTGCCAGCAGCCCGTTCCAAACAGATACGCAGTATTTT. As protein: CASSPFQTDTQYF. This chain connects TRBV7-2 to TRBJ2-3; no firm D call. Germline V gives CDR1 SGHTA, CDR2 FQGNSA. The ends were cut back, 5 bases at V and 3 bases at J, with 9 bases in the middle. The CDR3 totals 13 residues.

V is TRBV9 and J is TRBJ2-2; the D gene is possibly TRBD2 (5 bases). The CDR3 length is 14 residues. The germline V gene encodes CDR1 SGDLS and CDR2 YYNGEE. V lost 4 bases to trimming and J lost 12 bases, with 19 bases between them. For the CDR3, the DNA is TGTGCCAGCAGCTTTCGGGATTCGGGGTTGCAGCTGTTTTTT. Translation gives CASSFRDSGLQLFF.

This rearrangement joins TRBV15 to TRBJ2-7, with 8 bases aligning to TRBD2. Per germline, CDR1 LNHNV and CDR2 YYDKDF (reference sequence). Trimming cost V 5 bases and J 1 base; bases outside gene matches: 10. The CDR3 loop spans 16 amino acids. The CDR3 region has the DNA TGTGCCACCAGCGAAGATATACTAGCGGCATCCTACGAGCAGTACTTC. It codes for CATSEDILAASYEQYF.

V and J are TRBV19 and TRBJ2-5; 7 bases match TRBD1. V lost 7 bases and J lost 3; bases outside the gene matches: 8. The germline V gene has CDR1 LNHDA and CDR2 SQIVND (reference sequence). This CDR3 has 14 residues. The CDR3 sequence is CASTRRGREETQYF. The CDR3 bases are TGTGCCAGTACCCGAAGGGGGCGAGAAGAGACCCAGTACTTC.

The V and J genes are TRBV20-1 and TRBJ1-2; 8 bases map to TRBD1. V was clipped by 2 bases and J by 3 bases; unmatched bases: 2. This CDR3 comprises 13 residues. In germline, CDR1 is DFQATT, CDR2 SNEGSKA (reference sequence). The CDR3 loop reads CSARRQGYYGYTF. The CDR3, as DNA: TGCAGTGCTAGAAGACAGGGGTACTATGGCTACACCTTC.

This clonotype has a handful of counts. This chain joins TRBV7-9 and TRBJ2-1; D may match TRBD1 or TRBD2 (5 bases each). Per the germline V gene, CDR1 is SEHNR and CDR2 is FQNEAQ (reference sequence). The CDR3 is 15 residues long. V lost 4 bases and J lost 7, with 17 bases in between. The CDR3 reads CASSWTGTTRNEQFF. The CDR3 coding sequence is TGTGCCAGCAGCTGGACCGGGACGACACGGAATGAGCAGTTCTTC.

CDR3 sequence: CASSLGRSAGYGYTF. CDR3 DNA sequence: TGCGCCAGCAGCTTGGGTCGCTCGGCCGGCTATGGCTACACCTTC. The rearrangement joins TRBV5-1 to TRBJ1-2, with D uncertain. CDR1 is SGHRS and CDR2 is YFSETQ in the germline V gene. CDR3 size: 15 residues. With 0 bases removed from V and 4 bases from J, the gap between germline ends came to 13 bases.

The J gene is TRBJ2-5, the V gene TRBV3-1; TRBD2 matches at 11 bases. Germline CDR1 LGHDT, CDR2 YNNKEL (reference sequence). CDR3 length equals 16 residues. V lost 0 bases to trimming and J lost 6 bases; unmatched junction nucleotides: 6. CDR3 in amino acids: CASSQERLAGRQTQYF. In DNA, the CDR3 is TGTGCCAGCAGCCAAGAGAGACTAGCGGGAAGACAGACCCAGTACTTC.

This clonotype was detected only a few times. The chain is built from TRBV5-1 and TRBJ2-2, with D maybe TRBD2 (6 bases). V lost 1 base and J lost 7, with 11 bases in between. Germline V gives CDR1 SGHRS, CDR2 YFSETQ. The length of the CDR3 is 14 residues. CDR3 DNA sequence: TGCGCCAGCAGCTTGCCAGAAGCGGGCGGGGAGCTGTTTTTT. Translating gives CASSLPEAGGELFF. Full variable domain (outside the CDR3, taken from reference TRBV5-1 and TRBJ2-2): KAGVTQTPRYLIKTRGQQVTLSCSPISGHRSVSWYQQTPGQGLQFLFEYFSETQRNKGNFPGRFSGRQFSNSRSEMNVSTLELGDSALYLCASSLPEAGGELFFGEGSRLTVL.

V is TRBV19 and J is TRBJ2-5; 12 bases are shared with TRBD2. This CDR3 is 16 amino acids long. Germline V gives CDR1 LNHDA, CDR2 SQIVND (reference sequence). Trimming cost V 3 bases and J 4 bases; bases outside gene matches: 6. The CDR3 region is CASSMTSGGTPETQYF. The CDR3 DNA reads TGTGCCAGTAGTATGACTAGCGGGGGAACACCAGAGACCCAGTACTTC.

The V gene is TRBV18, the J gene TRBJ2-3; 9 bases match TRBD2. Per germline, CDR1 KGHSH and CDR2 LQKENI. Trimming took 5 bases from V and 2 from J; bases not matched to a gene: 8. The CDR3 is 16 amino acids. CDR3 loop: CASSTGLASFTDTQYF. The CDR3 region has the DNA TGTGCCAGCTCAACCGGACTAGCGAGTTTCACAGATACGCAGTATTTT.

This clonotype came up many times. This rearrangement joins TRBV5-1 to TRBJ2-3; D uncertain. The CDR3 is made up of 14 amino acids. V lost 4 bases and J lost 1, with 10 bases in between. CDR1 and CDR2 from the germline V gene are SGHRS and YFSETQ. The CDR3 here is CASSLDQGTDTQYF. DNA for the CDR3: TGCGCCAGCAGCCTGGACCAGGGCACAGATACGCAGTATTTT.

The chain combines TRBV12-3 or TRBV12-4 with TRBJ1-1, with D unclear. V was shortened by 6 bases and J by 4 bases, with 12 bases between the two germline ends. This CDR3 spans 13 amino acids. The CDR3 nucleotides read TGTGCCAGCAGCCCTGACTGGATCACTGAAGCTTTCTTT. Protein sequence: CASSPDWITEAFF.

This chain connects TRBV11-2 to TRBJ1-2, with D unresolved. Trimming shortened V by 5 bases and J by 4 bases, and 11 bases separated the two germline ends. The germline CDR1 and CDR2 sequences are SGHAT and FQNNGV. The length of the CDR3 is 13 residues. CDR3 in DNA: TGTGCCAGCAGCCGAGACGGGGTCTATGGCTACACCTTC. It is translated as CASSRDGVYGYTF.

CDR3 sequence (DNA): TGCAGTGCTAGAAGCGACTCCTACGAGCAGTACTTC. Amino acid sequence: CSARSDSYEQYF. This chain connects TRBV20-1 to TRBJ2-7; D is undetermined. This CDR3 contains 12 residues. The V gene's germline CDR1 is DFQATT and CDR2 SNEGSKA (reference sequence). Trimming shortened V by 2 bases and J by 0 bases, and 5 bases separated the two germline ends.